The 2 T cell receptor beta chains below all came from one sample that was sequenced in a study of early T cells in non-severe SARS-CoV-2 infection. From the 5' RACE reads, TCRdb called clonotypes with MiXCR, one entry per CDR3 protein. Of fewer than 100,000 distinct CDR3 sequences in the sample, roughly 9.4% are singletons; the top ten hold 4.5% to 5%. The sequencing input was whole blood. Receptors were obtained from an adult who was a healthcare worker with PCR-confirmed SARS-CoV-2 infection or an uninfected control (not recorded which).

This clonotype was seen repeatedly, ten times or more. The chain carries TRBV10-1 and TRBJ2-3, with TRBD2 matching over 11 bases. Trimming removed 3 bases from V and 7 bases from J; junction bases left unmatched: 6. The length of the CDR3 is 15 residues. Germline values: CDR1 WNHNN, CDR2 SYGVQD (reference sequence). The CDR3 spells CASSETSGRGYTQYF. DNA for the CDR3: TGCGCCAGCAGTGAAACTAGCGGGAGAGGATATACGCAGTATTTT.

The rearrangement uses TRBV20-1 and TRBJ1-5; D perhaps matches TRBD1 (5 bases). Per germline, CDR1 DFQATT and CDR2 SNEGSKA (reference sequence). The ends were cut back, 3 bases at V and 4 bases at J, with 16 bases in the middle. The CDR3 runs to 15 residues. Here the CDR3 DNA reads TGCAGTGCTAGGGGCGCAGGGCGAAGGAATCAGCCCCAGCATTTT. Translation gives CSARGAGRRNQPQHF.